The 26 T cell receptor beta chains in this list originate from one sample, sequenced in a study of regulatory T cells in long-lasting Graves disease. The time point is: newly diagnosed GD, antithyroid drugs for less than 3 months. PBMC RNA was the source of the TCR library. To make TCR beta libraries, researchers used iRepertoire HTBI primers and Arm-PCR of CDR3 regions. A single record per CDR3 protein comes from TCRdb applying MiXCR to the multiplex PCR reads. Of more than 350,000 distinct CDR3 sequences in the sample, 15% are singletons; the top ten hold around 17%. These same records also appear under a second study, on T cells in Graves' hyperthyroidism and ophthalmopathy.

Sequencing was performed on peripheral blood mononuclear cells (PBMCs), taken at new diagnosis, from a patient treated with antithyroid drugs. Receptors were obtained from a woman aged 30 to 39 with Graves disease.

This clonotype was seen ten or more times. The chain links TRBV6-1 to TRBJ1-6; the match to TRBD1 covers 11 bases. The germline V gene encodes CDR1 MNHNS and CDR2 SASEGT. Trimming removed 5 bases from V and 9 bases from J; junction bases left unmatched: 9. The CDR3 is 16 residues long. The CDR3 sequence: CASSHGLGQGASPLHF. CDR3 nucleotides: TGTGCCAGCAGTCACGGTCTCGGACAGGGGGCTTCACCCCTCCACTTT.

This chain connects TRBV6-1 to TRBJ1-2; TRBD1 agrees at 10 bases. This CDR3 comprises 15 residues. Trimming cost V 5 bases and J 4 bases; bases outside gene matches: 7. Germline V gene lookup returns CDR1 MNHNS and CDR2 SASEGT. The CDR3 nucleotides read TGTGCCAGCAGTCTCCAGACAGGGGGCATCTATGGCTACACCTTC. Translating gives CASSLQTGGIYGYTF.

CDR3 in amino acids: CASSGPASGGRSEQFF. CDR3 nucleotide sequence: TGTGCCAGCAGTGGGCCCGCTAGCGGGGGGCGGTCGGAGCAGTTCTTC. The chain is built from TRBV28 and TRBJ2-1, with TRBD2 matching over 11 bases. Per germline, CDR1 MDHEN and CDR2 SYDVKM. The CDR3 length is 16 residues. The V and J ends lost 5 bases and 10 bases, in that order; junction bases with no gene match: 13.

This clonotype appeared many times. The CDR3 loop reads CASSLGTGGSYTDTQYF. The CDR3 coding sequence is TGTGCCAGCAGCTTGGGCACTGGCGGATCATACACAGATACGCAGTATTTT. The chain combines TRBV11-3 with TRBJ2-3; D is uncertain. Trimming took off 3 bases at V and 2 bases at J, with 18 bases between the two ends. The V gene's germline CDR1 is SGHNT and CDR2 YENEEA. CDR3 length: 17 amino acids.

This clonotype was seen only a few times. The chain has TRBV5-1 and TRBJ2-3, with 7 positions matching TRBD1. The DNA end lines up better with TRBJ2-5; the J call may be wrong. CDR3 length: 15 amino acids. CDR1 is SGHRS, CDR2 YFSETQ, per germline. The CDR3 region has the DNA TGCGCCAGCGGTACTAAGGGGGCCCTCGGAGAGACCCAGTACTTC. Residues: CASGTKGALGETQYF.

At least ten counts were recorded for this clonotype. V usage is TRBV3-1 and J usage is TRBJ2-7; 7 positions agree with TRBD1. The V gene's germline CDR1 is LGHDT and CDR2 YNNKEL (reference sequence). With V trimmed by 2 bases and J by 5 bases, 9 bases remained unmatched. This CDR3 is built from 15 residues. The CDR3 sequence is CASSQRGLSSHEQYF. The DNA for the CDR3 is TGTGCCAGCAGCCAAAGGGGGCTGAGTTCCCACGAGCAGTACTTC.

This clonotype was recorded many times. The chain has TRBV3-1 and TRBJ1-1, with a possible D match to TRBD1 (5 bases). The germline V gene has CDR1 LGHDT and CDR2 YNNKEL (reference sequence). This CDR3 region has 17 residues. V lost 0 bases, J lost 1 base, and 15 bases lay in between. In DNA, the CDR3 is TGTGCCAGCAGCCAAGACCTCTGGGACCCCCAGAACACTGAAGCTTTCTTT. Translating it yields CASSQDLWDPQNTEAFF.

This clonotype was picked up many times. The chain links TRBV10-3 to TRBJ2-2; 7 bases fit TRBD2. This CDR3 is built from 17 residues. CDR1 and CDR2 from the germline V gene are ENHRY and SYGVKD. V was pared by 2 bases and J by 4 bases, with 10 bases of the junction left unmatched. CDR3 in amino acids: CAISERGLVATTGELFF. DNA of the CDR3: TGTGCCATCAGTGAGCGTGGACTAGTCGCGACCACCGGGGAGCTGTTTTTT.

In its sample, this clonotype was seen many times. The V call is TRBV11-1, the J call TRBJ2-3; 7 bases are shared with TRBD2. CDR1 is SGHAT, CDR2 FQDESV, per germline (reference sequence). With 10 bases clipped from V and 2 bases from J, the junction kept 12 bases outside the gene matches. This CDR3 comprises 15 residues. In DNA, the CDR3 is TGTGCCACCGAGAGCGGACTAGGCCCCACAGATACGCAGTATTTT. It yields the protein CATESGLGPTDTQYF.

A word on this clonotype: Germline is not matched at one junction end, which may reflect a read error. The chain recombines TRBV11-2 with TRBJ2-1; the match to TRBD2 covers 11 bases. The CDR3 length is 16 residues. Per germline, CDR1 SGHAT and CDR2 FQNNGV. The CDR3 sequence: CASSTLTSGTDNEQFF. The DNA for the CDR3 is TGCGCCAGCAGCACCCTGACTAGCGGGACCGACAATGAGCAGTTCTTC.

This clonotype was seen ten or more times. This CDR3 is CASSSPRGQTYEQYF. CDR3 in DNA: TGTGCCAGCAGTTCCCCCCGGGGACAGACCTACGAGCAGTACTTC. V and J are TRBV28 and TRBJ2-7, with 7 nucleotides matching TRBD1. With 4 bases clipped from V and 2 bases from J, the junction kept 8 bases outside the gene matches. CDR1 MDHEN and CDR2 SYDVKM come from the germline V gene. The CDR3 is made up of 15 amino acids.

This clonotype occurred many times. The chain couples TRBV18 to TRBJ1-3, with TRBD1 matching over 8 bases. Losses at the gene ends were 11 bases for V and 3 bases for J; bases not matched to a gene: 9. CDR3 size: 14 residues. CDR1 KGHSH and CDR2 LQKENI come from the germline V gene. The CDR3 DNA reads TGTGCCGCGAGTCAGGGGGCGGATGGAAACACCATATATTTT. Residues: CAASQGADGNTIYF.

This clonotype was recorded a few times. V and J are TRBV4-1 and TRBJ1-1; no clear D gene. Deletions cut 4 bases from V and 1 base from J, with 22 bases between. Germline V gene data show CDR1 as MGHRA and CDR2 as YSYEKL. CDR3 length equals 18 residues. CDR3 loop: CASSPIGKRIMRNTEAFF. The CDR3 bases are TGCGCCAGCAGCCCCATCGGGAAAAGGATCATGAGGAACACTGAAGCTTTCTTT.

This clonotype was recorded at least ten times. The chain has TRBV20-1 and TRBJ2-3; 9 nucleotides match TRBD2. The CDR3 consists of 15 residues. Unmatched junction bases numbered 5, after V lost 0 bases and J lost 4 bases. Germline CDR1 is DFQATT and CDR2 is SNEGSKA (reference sequence). This CDR3 is CSARDRTSAADTQYF. The CDR3 DNA reads TGCAGTGCTAGAGATAGGACTAGCGCTGCAGATACGCAGTATTTT.

There are many counts of this clonotype. This sequence joins TRBV30 and TRBJ2-1, with a possible D match to TRBD2 (5 bases). Trimming stripped 0 bases from V and 0 bases from J, with 21 bases between. Germline V gene data show CDR1 as GTSNPN and CDR2 as SVGIG (reference sequence). The CDR3 covers 19 residues. The DNA of the CDR3 is TGTGCCTGGAGTGTACGTCTACGGAGGACGTGGACCTCCTACAATGAGCAGTTCTTC. Amino acids: CAWSVRLRRTWTSYNEQFF. Complete variable domain (other parts from reference TRBV30 and TRBJ2-1): SQTIHQWPATLVQPVGSPLSLECTVEGTSNPNLYWYRQAAGRGLQLLFYSVGIGQISSEVPQNLSASRPQDRQFILSSKKLLLSDSGFYLCAWSVRLRRTWTSYNEQFFGPGTRLTVL.

Many counts were recorded for this clonotype. V usage is TRBV10-3 and J usage is TRBJ2-1, with 9 bases that match TRBD2. CDR3 length: 13 amino acids. V was clipped by 6 bases and J by 7 bases; unmatched bases: 4. CDR1 ENHRY and CDR2 SYGVKD come from the germline V gene. CDR3 loop: CAIRTSGVNEQFF. CDR3 coding DNA: TGTGCCATCAGGACTAGCGGAGTGAATGAGCAGTTCTTC.

Notes on this clonotype: The junction differs from germline at one of its ends, possibly a read error. J is TRBJ2-1 and V is TRBV11-2; a possible D gene is TRBD1 (5 bases). The CDR3 has 14 residues. The germline gives CDR1 SGHAT, CDR2 FQNNGV. CDR3 region: CVSSLGAAGNEQFF. The CDR3 DNA reads TGTGTCAGCAGCTTAGGGGCGGCAGGCAATGAGCAGTTCTTC.

This clonotype was picked up many times. The rearrangement uses TRBV20-1 and TRBJ1-1, with D maybe TRBD1 (6 bases). Trimming stripped 4 bases from V and 1 base from J, with 16 bases between. CDR3 length: 15 amino acids. From germline, CDR1 is DFQATT and CDR2 SNEGSKA (reference sequence). Here the CDR3 reads CSAIPNGTPNTEAFF. The CDR3 region has the DNA TGCAGTGCTATACCCAATGGGACACCGAACACTGAAGCTTTCTTT.

The chain combines TRBV12-3 or TRBV12-4 with TRBJ1-5; D possibly corresponds to TRBD1 (6 bases). V shed 3 bases and J shed 5 bases, with 14 bases lying between them. The CDR3 totals 15 residues. CDR3 nucleotides: TGTGCCAGCAGTTTTACAGGGAAAATCGATCAGCCCCAGCATTTT. Translating gives CASSFTGKIDQPQHF.

In its sample, this clonotype was seen a few times. The genes are TRBV12-3 or TRBV12-4 and TRBJ2-2; D perhaps matches TRBD2 (6 bases). V was shortened by 2 bases and J by 5 bases, with 12 bases between the two germline ends. The CDR3 length is 15 residues. CDR3 sequence: CASSLRISGTGELFF. CDR3 DNA: TGTGCCAGCAGTTTAAGGATTAGCGGTACCGGGGAGCTGTTTTTT.

The genes are TRBV12-3 or TRBV12-4 and TRBJ2-1; 10 bases are a match to TRBD2. Trimming cost V 6 bases and J 2 bases; bases outside gene matches: 4. The CDR3 sequence is 15 residues long. The CDR3 region is CASRMGLATYNEQFF. CDR3 bases: TGTGCCAGCAGAATGGGACTAGCGACCTACAATGAGCAGTTCTTC.

The table lists this clonotype with a few counts. The V and J genes are TRBV9 and TRBJ1-5; D is ambiguous. The V gene's germline CDR1 is SGDLS and CDR2 YYNGEE. V lost 0 bases, J lost 0 bases, and 13 bases lay in between. The CDR3 length is 17 residues. CDR3 loop: CASSVVVGKSSNQPQHF. Here the CDR3 DNA reads TGTGCCAGCAGCGTAGTTGTCGGGAAGTCTAGCAATCAGCCCCAGCATTTT.

The chain recombines TRBV19 with TRBJ1-3; D gene ambiguous. In germline, CDR1 is LNHDA, CDR2 SQIVND (reference sequence). CDR3 length: 17 amino acids. V lost 0 bases and J 0 bases, leaving 12 bases between the germline ends. CDR3 sequence (DNA): TGTGCCAGTAGTATAGATCGGAACCGCCTCTCTGGAAACACCATATATTTT. It codes for CASSIDRNRLSGNTIYF. Drawing the rest from reference TRBV19 and TRBJ1-3, the complete variable domain is DGGITQSPKYLFRKEGQNVTLSCEQNLNHDAMYWYRQDPGQGLRLIYYSQIVNDFQKGDIAEGYSVSREKKESFPLTVTSAQKNPTAFYLCASSIDRNRLSGNTIYFGEGSWLTVV.

Turning to this clonotype: With a much larger clone just one base away, this may be a read error. The chain uses TRBV11-1 and TRBJ2-7, with 7 bases fitting TRBD1. Germline V gene data show CDR1 as SGHAT and CDR2 as FQDESV (reference sequence). Trimming at V came to 5 bases and at J to 7 bases, leaving 14 bases not matched to a gene. The CDR3 totals 15 residues. CDR3 sequence reads: CASSRVGTAYNEQYF. CDR3 nucleotides: TGTGCCAGCAGCCGCGTTGGGACAGCTTACAATGAGCAGTACTTC.

The genes are TRBV7-3 and TRBJ1-6; D unclear. V lost 5 bases and J 5 bases, leaving 28 bases between the germline ends. The germline CDR1 and CDR2 sequences are SGHTA and FQGTGA. The CDR3 runs to 20 residues. This CDR3 is CASSRKPLAPRGRDNSPLHF. For the CDR3, the DNA is TGTGCCAGCAGCCGAAAACCACTAGCCCCCCGAGGGAGGGATAATTCACCCCTCCACTTT.

CDR3: CSASVGRIPSTDTQYF. DNA of the CDR3: TGCAGTGCTAGTGTAGGCCGGATTCCTAGCACAGATACGCAGTATTTT. The chain recombines TRBV20-1 with TRBJ2-3; D is uncertain. The germline CDR1 and CDR2 sequences are DFQATT and SNEGSKA (reference sequence). The CDR3 covers 16 residues. Trimming shortened V by 3 bases and J by 0 bases, and 16 bases separated the two germline ends.